These T cell receptor beta chains were read from a single sample in a study of blood T cell repertoires in COVID-19. The protocol was immunoSEQ multiplex PCR, while the TCRdb copy is restricted to in-frame clones and leaves out a portion. Among some 60,000 clones listed, roughly 71% were seen once. Material: peripheral blood. The receptors were gathered from a human donor in a cohort sampled during active COVID-19. Both conserved end residues are part of each CDR3. Each record gives: J gene, D gene, clone size, V gene, CDR3 DNA, CDR3 protein. The D gene is left open where the match is weak. Not all rows give a size; the values are once, few, many and, for expanded clones, a class.

TRBJ1-2,-,-,TRBV7-8,TGTGCCAGCAGCTTAGGACTCAAGGACAGCTATGGCTACACCTTC,CASSLGLKDSYGYTF
TRBJ2-7,TRBD1,-,TRBV6-1,TGTGCCAGCAGTGAAGCGGGGACAGGGAGCTCCTACGAGCAGTACTTC,CASSEAGTGSSYEQYF
TRBJ2-2,-,-,TRBV15,TGTGCCACCAGCAGAGACAGGGGCGAGACCGGGGAGCTGTTTTTT,CATSRDRGETGELFF
TRBJ2-2,-,-,TRBV6-2/TRBV6-3,TGTGCCAGCAGTTTGCCCTCAGGGAAGGCGAACACCGGGGAGCTGTTTTTT,CASSLPSGKANTGELFF
TRBJ2-7,TRBD1,-,TRBV13,TGTGCCAGCAGGGTGGGACAGGGGAAATACGAGCAGTACTTC,CASRVGQGKYEQYF
TRBJ2-4,-,-,TRBV3-1/TRBV3-2,TGTGCCAGCAGTCAACAGGGAGCCAAAAACATTCAGTACTTC,CASSQQGAKNIQYF
TRBJ2-7,-,-,TRBV10-2,TGCGCCAGCAGTGATAATACCTACGAGCAGTACTTC,CASSDNTYEQYF
TRBJ2-7,-,-,TRBV6-5,TGTGCCAGCAGTTACTCAGCTCAGCGGGAGCAGTACTTC,CASSYSAQREQYF
TRBJ1-1,-,-,TRBV28,TGTGCCAGCAGTGGGAGTGGGGGGGAGAACACTGAAGCTTTCTTT,CASSGSGGENTEAFF
TRBJ2-2,TRBD1,-,TRBV30,TGTGCCTGGTCAACAGGGGTGGTGGCCGGGGAGCTGTTTTTT,CAWSTGVVAGELFF
TRBJ2-7,TRBD2,once,TRBV5-5,TGTGCCAGCAGCTCGCGGGGGACTAGCGGCGGAGGCTACGAGCAGTACTTC,CASSSRGTSGGGYEQYF
TRBJ1-4,TRBD1,-,TRBV6-4,TGTGCCAGCAGTGACACCAACAGGGGCTGGAATGAAAAACTGTTTTTT,CASSDTNRGWNEKLFF
TRBJ1-6,TRBD1,-,TRBV18,TGTGCCAGCTCACCAGGGACAGGGGACAATTCACCCCTCCACTTT,CASSPGTGDNSPLHF
TRBJ2-2,-,few,TRBV7-2,TGTGCCAGCAGCTTAGGAGGGGGGGGTCTGAGGGAGCTGTTTTTT,CASSLGGGGLRELFF
TRBJ2-7,TRBD2,-,TRBV28,TGTGCCAGCAGTCTAGCGGGGCCCTACGAGCAGTACTTC,CASSLAGPYEQYF
TRBJ2-5,TRBD1,-,TRBV5-1,TGCGCCAGCAGCCCCGGGACAGGGGGCTCGATCGAGACCCAGTACTTC,CASSPGTGGSIETQYF
TRBJ1-3,-,-,TRBV5-1,TGCGCCAGCAGCTTAGGACTGTACTCTGGAAACACCATATATTTT,CASSLGLYSGNTIYF